This T cell receptor beta chain was documented in a study of radiotherapy plus CTLA-4 blockade in lung cancer. For this clone: No antigen is known for it.

Method: immunoSEQ multiplex PCR; TCRdb's copy keeps in-frame clones and lacks some. The table shows 50,000 to 70,000 clones, with 77% occurring only once. This CDR3 is 12 amino acids long. V was trimmed by 2 bases and J by 6 bases, leaving 7 bases between them. The germline V gene encodes CDR1 SNHLY and CDR2 FYNNEI. CTLA-4 blockade using ipilimumab, together with focal radiation, was received by patients with chemo-refractory metastatic non-small-cell lung cancer. Study-wide results and caveats: Among blood TCR repertoires after radiotherapy plus ipilimumab, tumor-derived clones expanded.

The source was peripheral blood, collected from a patient treated with radiotherapy plus ipilimumab. The J gene is TRBJ1-2, the V gene TRBV2, with D possibly being TRBD1 (5 bases). The receptor was isolated from a human donor with non-small cell lung cancer who had a partial response to radiotherapy plus ipilimumab. CDR3 DNA sequence: TGTGCCAGCAGTGAACAGGGAAATGGCTACACCTTC. Residues: CASSEQGNGYTF.